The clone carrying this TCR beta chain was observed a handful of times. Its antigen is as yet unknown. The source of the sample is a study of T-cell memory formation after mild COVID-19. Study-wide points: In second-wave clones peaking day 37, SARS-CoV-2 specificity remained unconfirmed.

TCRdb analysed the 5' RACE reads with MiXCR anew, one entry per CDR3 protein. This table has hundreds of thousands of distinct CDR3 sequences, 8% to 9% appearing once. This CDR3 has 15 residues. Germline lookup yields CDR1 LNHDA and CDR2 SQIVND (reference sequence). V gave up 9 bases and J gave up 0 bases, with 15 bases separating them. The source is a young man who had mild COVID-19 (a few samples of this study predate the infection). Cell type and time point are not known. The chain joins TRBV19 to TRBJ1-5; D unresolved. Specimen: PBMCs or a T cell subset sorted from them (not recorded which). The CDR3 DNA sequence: TGTGCCAGCTCTACTGACGGTAATAGCAATCAGCCCCAGCATTTT. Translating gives CASSTDGNSNQPQHF.